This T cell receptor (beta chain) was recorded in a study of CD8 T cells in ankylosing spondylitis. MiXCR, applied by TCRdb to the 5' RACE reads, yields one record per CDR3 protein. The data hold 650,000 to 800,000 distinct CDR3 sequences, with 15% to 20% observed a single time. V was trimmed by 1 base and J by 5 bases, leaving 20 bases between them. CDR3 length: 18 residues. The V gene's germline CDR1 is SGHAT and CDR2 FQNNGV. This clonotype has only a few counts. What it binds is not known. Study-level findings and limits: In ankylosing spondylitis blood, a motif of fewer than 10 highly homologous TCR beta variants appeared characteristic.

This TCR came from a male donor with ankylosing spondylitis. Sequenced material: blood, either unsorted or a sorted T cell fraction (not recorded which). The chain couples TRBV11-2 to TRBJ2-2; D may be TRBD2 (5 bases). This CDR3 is CASSLVLSSGKGTGELFF. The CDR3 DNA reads TGTGCCAGCAGCTTAGTCCTCTCGTCCGGGAAGGGTACCGGGGAGCTGTTTTTT.